This is a list of T cell receptor beta chains from one sample in a study of chronic HIV infection and antiretroviral therapy. TCRdb called the 5' RACE reads again in MiXCR, with one record for every CDR3 protein. The data hold 45,000 to 55,000 distinct CDR3 sequences, with approximately 20% observed a single time. The material sequenced was peripheral blood. These receptors all stem from an adult who had HIV and had not received antiretroviral therapy, or was an uninfected healthy control (not recorded which). CDR3s include the opening cysteine and the closing phenylalanine or tryptophan. A D gene is named only where the DNA matches it firmly. Rows give clone size only sometimes, using once, few, many, or a class for an expanded clone.

d_call clone_size j_call v_call cdr3_aa cdr3_nt
- - TRBJ1-1 TRBV4-2 CASSQEGVRLNTEAFF TGTGCCAGCAGCCAAGAGGGAGTGAGGTTGAACACTGAAGCTTTCTTT
TRBD1 medium-sized TRBJ1-1 TRBV29-1 CSVAGGRRSTEAFF TGCAGCGTTGCAGGGGGCCGACGGAGTACTGAAGCTTTCTTT
- - TRBJ2-1 TRBV28 CASSLDSYNEQFF TGTGCCAGCAGTTTAGACTCCTACAATGAGCAGTTCTTC
- - TRBJ2-5 TRBV27 CASRPTAWETQYF TGTGCCAGCAGGCCAACGGCCTGGGAGACCCAGTACTTC
- - TRBJ1-5 TRBV4-1 CASSQELGRSNQPQHF TGCGCCAGCAGCCAAGAACTAGGGAGGAGCAATCAGCCCCAGCATTTT
- - TRBJ1-1 TRBV6-5 CASKENTEAFF TGTGCCAGCAAAGAAAACACTGAAGCTTTCTTT
- - TRBJ1-6 TRBV10-3 CAISDRVLSPLHF TGTGCCATCAGTGACAGGGTACTTTCACCCCTCCACTTT
- - TRBJ1-2 TRBV9 CASSVEEGRAYGYTF TGTGCCAGCAGCGTAGAGGAAGGGAGGGCCTATGGCTACACCTTC
TRBD1 few TRBJ2-1 TRBV27 CASRELGQGYNEQFF TGTGCCAGCAGAGAATTGGGACAGGGCTACAATGAGCAGTTCTTC
TRBD2 - TRBJ2-3 TRBV7-9 CASRKRELSTDTQYF TGTGCCAGCAGAAAGCGGGAGTTGAGCACAGATACGCAGTATTTT
TRBD2 - TRBJ2-1 TRBV7-2 CASSLVLAGSPGKNEQFF TGTGCCAGCAGCTTAGTTCTAGCGGGGTCCCCCGGGAAAAATGAGCAGTTCTTC
- - TRBJ1-6 TRBV4-1 CASSPPGSPLHF TGCGCCAGCAGCCCCCCGGGTTCACCCCTCCACTTT
- - TRBJ2-7 TRBV12-5 CASGLVHTYTRKQGGGEQYF TGTGCTAGTGGTTTGGTCCACACCTACACCAGAAAACAGGGAGGCGGCGAGCAGTACTTC
TRBD1 - TRBJ1-6 TRBV12-3/TRBV12-4 CASIRTGENSPLHF TGTGCCAGCATCCGGACAGGGGAGAATTCACCCCTCCACTTT
- - TRBJ1-5 TRBV9 CASSASVDSNQPQHF TGTGCCAGCAGCGCCTCCGTAGACAGCAATCAGCCCCAGCATTTT
TRBD1 - TRBJ1-6 TRBV28 CASSNRQGFVPLHF TGTGCCAGCAGCAATCGACAGGGGTTCGTACCCCTCCACTTT
- few TRBJ2-5 TRBV18 CASSPGILRQETQYF TGTGCCAGCTCACCGGGAATACTACGACAAGAGACCCAGTACTTC